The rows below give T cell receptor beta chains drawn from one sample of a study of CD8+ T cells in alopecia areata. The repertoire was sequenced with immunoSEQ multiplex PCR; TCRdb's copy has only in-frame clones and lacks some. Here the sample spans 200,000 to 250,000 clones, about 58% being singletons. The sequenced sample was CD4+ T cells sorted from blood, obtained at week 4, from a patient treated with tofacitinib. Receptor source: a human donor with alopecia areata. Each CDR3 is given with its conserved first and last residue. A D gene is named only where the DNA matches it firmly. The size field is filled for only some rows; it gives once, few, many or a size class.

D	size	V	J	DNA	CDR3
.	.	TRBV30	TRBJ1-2	TGTGCCTGGAGTGTAGGGCCTGTCTACACCTTC	CAWSVGPVYTF
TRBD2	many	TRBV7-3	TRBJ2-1	TGTGCCAGCAGCTTTGCGGGACTAGCGGGGGACAATGAGCAGTTCTTC	CASSFAGLAGDNEQFF
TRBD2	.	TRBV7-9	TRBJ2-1	TGTGCCAGCAGCTTGCTAGCGGGGGGATCCTACAATGAGCAGTTCTTC	CASSLLAGGSYNEQFF
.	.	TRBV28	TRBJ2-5	TGTGCCAGCAGCCCTGCCCAAGAGACCCAGTACTTC	CASSPAQETQYF
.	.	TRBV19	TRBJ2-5	TGTGCCAGTAGCCTCACGGGAGAGACCCAGTACTTC	CASSLTGETQYF
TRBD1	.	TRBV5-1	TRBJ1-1	TGCGCCAGCAGCTTGGGGGACAGGAGGAACACTGAAGCTTTCTTT	CASSLGDRRNTEAFF
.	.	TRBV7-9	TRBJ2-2	TGTGCCAGCAGCTTACGGACGAAGGAGCTGTTTTTT	CASSLRTKELFF
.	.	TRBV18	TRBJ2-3	TGTGCCAGCTCACCTATGGATGTCGCAGATACGCAGTATTTT	CASSPMDVADTQYF
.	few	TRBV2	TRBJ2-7	TGTGCCAGTTCTAGCTTCCCCTACGAGCAGTACTTC	CASSSFPYEQYF
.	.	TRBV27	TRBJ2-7	TGTGCCAGCAGTCCCAGCCAGGGTGGGCAGCAGTACTTC	CASSPSQGGQQYF
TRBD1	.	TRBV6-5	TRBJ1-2	TGTGCCAGCAGCTCCGGGACAGGGGAGTATGGCTACACCTTC	CASSSGTGEYGYTF
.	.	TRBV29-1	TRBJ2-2	TGCAGCGTTACCCCCGGTTCGGGCGCGGGCGGGGAGCTGTTTTTT	CSVTPGSGAGGELFF
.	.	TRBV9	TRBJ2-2	TGTGCCAGCAGCCGGAAATCGGGGAACACCGGGGAGCTGTTTTTT	CASSRKSGNTGELFF
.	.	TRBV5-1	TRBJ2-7	TGCGCCAGCAGCTTAGAGGGGGTATACGAGCAGTACTTC	CASSLEGVYEQYF
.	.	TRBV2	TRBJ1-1	TGTGCCAGCAGGTATGGGACTGAAGCTTTCTTT	CASRYGTEAFF
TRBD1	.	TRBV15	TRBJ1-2	TGTGCCACCAGCAAACCCGACAGGGGCCAACTTGGCTACACCTTC	CATSKPDRGQLGYTF
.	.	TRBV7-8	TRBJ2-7	TGTGCCAGCAGCTTAACGAGTGTGAACAAGGCAGCTTACGAGCAGTACTTC	CASSLTSVNKAAYEQYF
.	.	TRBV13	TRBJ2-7	TGTGCCAGCAGCCAGGGTATAGGCCACGAGCAGTACTTC	CASSQGIGHEQYF
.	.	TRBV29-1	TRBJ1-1	TGCAGCGTTGAAGAACAGGGAAAGATGAACACTGAAGCTTTCTTT	CSVEEQGKMNTEAFF
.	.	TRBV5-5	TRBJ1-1	TGTGCCAGCAGCGTTGGGGGATTGGCTTTCTTT	CASSVGGLAFF
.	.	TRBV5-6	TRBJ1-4	TGTGCCAGCAGCTTGGACGGAAAACTGTTTTTT	CASSLDGKLFF
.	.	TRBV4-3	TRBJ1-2	TGCGCCAGCAGCCAAGACAGAAAAACAAGGGGCTACACCTTC	CASSQDRKTRGYTF
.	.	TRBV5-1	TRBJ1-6	TGCGCCAGCAGCTTGGCTACGGCCAATTCTGGCTCACCCCTCCACTTT	CASSLATANSGSPLHF
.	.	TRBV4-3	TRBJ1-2	TGCGCCAGCAGCCAAGATCCGGGGGTCGGGCTTGGCTACACCTTC	CASSQDPGVGLGYTF
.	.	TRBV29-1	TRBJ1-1	TGCAGCGTTGAAAAGAGACAGGCAGGTGAAGCTTTCTTT	CSVEKRQAGEAFF
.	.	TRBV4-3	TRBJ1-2	TGCGCCAGCAGCCAAGGGAACTATGGCTACACCTTC	CASSQGNYGYTF
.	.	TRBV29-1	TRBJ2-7	TGCAGCGTTGCCGGTGGGGGCGAGCAGTACTTC	CSVAGGGEQYF
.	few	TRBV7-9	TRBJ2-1	TGTGCCAGCAGTGGCGGGGTTTACAATGAGCAGTTCTTC	CASSGGVYNEQFF
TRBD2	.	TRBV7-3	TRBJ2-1	TGTGCCAGCAGCTTGCAGCGGGGCTCCTACAATGAGCAGTTCTTC	CASSLQRGSYNEQFF
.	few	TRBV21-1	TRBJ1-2	TGTGCCAGCAGCAAAGGGGAAGGGCGTGGTGGCTACACCTTC	CASSKGEGRGGYTF
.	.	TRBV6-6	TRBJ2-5	TGTGCCAGCAGTTACTCCAGGACCCGAACGGAGACCCAGTACTTC	CASSYSRTRTETQYF
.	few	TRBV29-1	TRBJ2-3	TGCAGCGTTGAAGATCTGGGAGATACGCAGTATTTT	CSVEDLGDTQYF
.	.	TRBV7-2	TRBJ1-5	TGTGCCAGCAGCCTGGCCCGGTCGGAGCCCCAGCATTTT	CASSLARSEPQHF
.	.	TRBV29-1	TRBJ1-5	TGCAGCGCCCGAGTTATGAGCAATCAGCCCCAGCATTTT	CSARVMSNQPQHF
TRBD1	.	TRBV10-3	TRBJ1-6	TGTGCCATCAGTCCAGGGGGACAGGGGAATTCACCCCTCCACTTT	CAISPGGQGNSPLHF
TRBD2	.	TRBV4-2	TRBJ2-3	TGTGCCAGCAGCCAAGAAAGAGGAGCGGGGGGAGTCACAGATACGCAGTATTTT	CASSQERGAGGVTDTQYF
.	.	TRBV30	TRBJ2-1	TGTGCCTGGAGAGTGGATCTAGCCAGGCATGAGCAGTTCTTC	CAWRVDLARHEQFF
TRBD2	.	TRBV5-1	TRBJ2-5	TGCGCCAGCAGCCTAGGGGAGGGTGAGACCCAGTACTTC	CASSLGEGETQYF
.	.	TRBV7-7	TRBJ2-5	TGTGCCAGCAGCCAACAGGGAACCCAAGAGACCCAGTACTTC	CASSQQGTQETQYF
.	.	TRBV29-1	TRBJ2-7	TGCAGCGTTGCGACGGACAACCTCTCCTACGAGCAGTACTTC	CSVATDNLSYEQYF
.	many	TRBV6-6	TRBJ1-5	TGTGCCAGCAGTTCTCAATATAGCAATCAGCCCCAGCATTTT	CASSSQYSNQPQHF